This T cell receptor beta chain was profiled in a study of HIV-infected patients and healthy controls. Trimming took 5 bases from V and 0 from J; bases not matched to a gene: 1. This CDR3 is built from 15 residues. The germline V gene encodes CDR1 MRHNA and CDR2 SNTAGT. Reverse transcription used about 500 ng RNA and constant-region primers for alpha and beta. Each of the alpha and beta chains got its own library through chain-specific third strand synthesis with indices. One entry per CDR3 protein results from TCRdb running MiXCR on the 5' RACE reads. Of around 16,000 distinct CDR3 sequences listed, around 9.2% are singletons. This clonotype was picked up many times. The repertoire came from unfractionated whole blood and reflected all unsorted peripheral T cells.

This clonotype was sampled from an adult in good health. The source material was blood. The chain combines TRBV6-4 with TRBJ2-6, with 7 bases lining up with TRBD2. CDR3 bases: TGTGCCAGCAGTAGCGGGAACTCTGGGGCCAACGTCCTGACTTTC. This sequence encodes CASSSGNSGANVLTF.